This TCR beta chain was sequenced during a study of immune evolution from preneoplasia to lung adenocarcinoma (dated by TCRdb to about 2021). In terms of the full investigation: No AAH lesions showed HLA loss of heterozygosity, compared with around 7% of AIS, over 12% of MIA and 30% to 40% of ADC lesions. The sample size was set by how many specimens were available, not by a prior power calculation. In total, the cohort included 50 or so patients with pulmonary nodules, all of whom underwent surgical resection. The TCR sequencing data were obtained from some 50 patients. Resected precursor lesions (AAH, AIS, MIA) and invasive adenocarcinomas were compared with paired morphologically normal lung tissue. The immune data were integrated with whole exome sequencing and methylation data obtained from the same cohort of nodules. The study reported that 85 to 130 samples were used for TCR sequencing. Immune contexture across lung adenocarcinoma precursors and invasive adenocarcinoma was profiled using immune gene expression, TCR sequencing and multiplex immunofluorescence. POLYSOLVER was used to infer Class I HLA alleles from exome data, while LOHHLA was used to detect allele-specific HLA loss.

The paper as a whole reports these results and caveats: Clonality was highest in normal lung, while later-stage lesions appeared to have lower clonality but higher T cell density and diversity. The highest top T cell clone frequencies were observed in normal lung, and a progressive decrease in top T cell clone frequencies appeared to occur from AAH through AIS, MIA and invasive adenocarcinoma. The findings rested on association rather than direct causation, and larger cohorts with long-term follow-up and longitudinal biopsies were considered necessary. KRAS-mutant nodules showed the highest T cell clonality compared with EGFR-mutant or double wild-type lesions. Because all patients were from Japan and China, applicability to Western populations was uncertain.

The germline V gene yields SGHRS for CDR1 and YFSETQ for CDR2. V lost 3 bases and J lost 0 bases, and the count of bases not matched to a germline gene is 4. The CDR3 covers 15 residues, taking in both the cysteine and the phenylalanine. Only the CDR3 region is kept as DNA, spanning 45 bases read in frame from base 1. The immunoSEQ hsTCRbeta Kit was used to sequence TCR beta CDR3 regions from DNA. Concerning the study's data processing: The ImmunoSEQ Analyzer was used to analyse the TCR sequencing data. T cell clonality was calculated on productive rearrangements as 1 minus Pielou's evenness. T cell diversity was measured with the inverse Simpson index on productive templates. T cell density was defined as TCR beta template counts normalized to usable DNA, with usable DNA estimated by amplification and sequencing of housekeeping genes. Two-sided Kruskal-Wallis tests were used to compare TCR metrics across histologic stages. TCRdb provides this immuneACCESS table in a form limited to in-frame rearrangements. Some clones are lacking; in checked studies, under half of them reflect an unresolved V gene, and why the rest are absent is not known. V and J calls and clone size follow that table, whereas D and trimming were derived from the DNA. The sample table contains fewer than 6,500 clones; only one count was recorded for roughly four fifths of them. The ten most abundant clones make up more than 5.5% of the sample.

Of note for this clone: Which antigen it targets is not known. No much larger clonotype is one base removed from it; base qualities were not supplied.

Patients underwent resection in Japan or China between the mid-2010s and the late 2010s. The histologic diagnosis of each case was independently confirmed on H&E slides by two lung cancer pathologists. Premalignant or tumor cells were enriched for nucleic acid extraction by macro-dissection performed after pathologic assessment. DNA was isolated from FFPE tissue using the AllPrep DNA/RNA FFPE Kit. This chain joins TRBV5-1 to TRBJ2-3; TRBD2 agrees with 7 junctional bases. This clonotype was sampled from a person aged 60-80 years with lung adenocarcinoma. Sequencing input: FFPE minimally invasive lung adenocarcinoma tissue. According to the study, the label for this sample's cell subset or site signals: micro-invasive lung adenocarcinoma (MIA). The base sequence is TGCGCCAGCAGCTCTAGCGGAGCTAGCACAGATACGCAGTATTTT. Its protein product is CASSSSGASTDTQYF.